These 15 T cell receptor beta chains originate from one sample sequenced in a study of blood T cell repertoires in COVID-19. Data came from immunoSEQ multiplex PCR; TCRdb stores just in-frame clones and leaves some out. This repertoire shows 200,000 to 250,000 clones, approximately 90% found once; its top ten account for 9.5% to 14%. The sequencing input was PBMCs or T cells enriched from blood (not recorded which). These receptor sequences come from a man aged 30-40 years who had recovered from COVID-19.

The sample holds a few counts of this clone. The V call is TRBV7-6, the J call TRBJ2-7; 8 positions match TRBD1. CDR1 and CDR2 from the germline V gene are SGHVS and FNYEAQ. The ends lost 1 base at V and 5 bases at J; junction bases unmatched: 4. CDR3 length: 14 amino acids. In nucleotides, the CDR3 is TGTGCCAGCAGCTTAGAAGACAGGGGCCACGAGCAGTACTTC. It encodes CASSLEDRGHEQYF.

The chain has TRBV27 and TRBJ1-2, with a tentative D call TRBD1 (6 bases). This CDR3 has 12 residues. V was shortened by 2 bases and J by 8 bases, with 9 bases between the two germline ends. Germline-derived CDR1 and CDR2 are MNHEY and SMNVEV (reference sequence). Here the CDR3 reads CASSLKGEGYTF. The CDR3 DNA is TGTGCCAGCAGTTTAAAGGGGGAGGGCTACACCTTC.

The V gene is TRBV6-1, the J gene TRBJ2-1, with D unclear. This CDR3 contains 17 residues. CDR1 is MNHNS, CDR2 SASEGT, per germline. With 0 bases removed from V and 3 bases from J, the gap between germline ends came to 15 bases. In nucleotides, the CDR3 is TGTGCCAGCAGTGAAGCGGGTGAGACTTACTACTACAATGAGCAGTTCTTC. This gives the protein CASSEAGETYYYNEQFF.

The chain uses TRBV6-1 and TRBJ1-3, with 8 bases lining up with TRBD1. From germline, CDR1 is MNHNS and CDR2 SASEGT. Trimming at V came to 4 bases and at J to 4 bases, leaving 12 bases not matched to a gene. CDR3 length: 17 residues. CDR3 sequence: CASSVLGQGVGGNTIYF. The DNA for the CDR3 is TGTGCCAGCAGTGTACTCGGACAGGGAGTGGGCGGAAACACCATATATTTT.

With regard to this clone: At one end, the junction sequence differs from germline, possibly due to a read error. The chain is built from TRBV20-1 and TRBJ1-1, with D possibly TRBD1 on 5 matching bases. The CDR3 has 9 amino acids. Germline assignment: CDR1 DFQATT and CDR2 SNEGSKA (reference sequence). The CDR3 is CRAGTGAFF. The CDR3 region has the DNA TGCAGGGCCGGGACTGGAGCTTTCTTT.

This chain joins TRBV5-1 and TRBJ1-4; 10 bases align to TRBD1. Germline values: CDR1 SGHRS, CDR2 YFSETQ. The CDR3 totals 15 residues. The V and J ends lost 7 bases and 2 bases, in that order; junction bases with no gene match: 5. CDR3 DNA sequence: TGCGCCAGCGCGACAGGGGGCTTTACTAATGAAAAACTGTTTTTT. It yields the protein CASATGGFTNEKLFF.

The chain combines TRBV18 with TRBJ2-3; TRBD2 matches at 10 bases. The CDR3 consists of 13 residues. V trimming: 7 bases; J trimming: 7 bases; junction bases outside the gene matches: 5. The germline CDR1 and CDR2 sequences are KGHSH and LQKENI. CDR3 coding DNA: TGTGCCAGCTTGGCAACTAGCGGGAATACGCAGTATTTT. Its translation is CASLATSGNTQYF.

The chain links TRBV5-4 to TRBJ2-3; 7 nucleotides agree with TRBD2. The germline V gene has CDR1 SGHNT and CDR2 YYREEE (reference sequence). This CDR3 is 15 amino acids long. V lost 6 bases and J lost 0; bases outside the gene matches: 7. The CDR3 region has the DNA TGTGCCAGCACCCTTGGCGGGGGAAGCACAGATACGCAGTATTTT. This gives the protein CASTLGGGSTDTQYF.

The sample holds a few counts of this clone. This sequence joins TRBV6-5 and TRBJ2-3, with TRBD2 matching 11 bases. CDR1 is MNHEY, CDR2 SVGAGI, per germline. The CDR3 consists of 15 residues. Trimming cost V 7 bases and J 4 bases; bases outside gene matches: 7. CDR3 loop: CASMTTSGGPDTQYF. DNA of the CDR3: TGTGCCAGCATGACCACTAGCGGGGGTCCAGATACGCAGTATTTT.

The chain has TRBV7-2 and TRBJ1-2; 8 bases agree with TRBD1. The CDR3 runs to 16 residues. Germline V gene sequence: CDR1 SGHTA, CDR2 FQGNSA. V shed 4 bases, J shed 6 bases, and the junction held 13 bases outside the gene matches. The CDR3 reads CASSSRGQGPENGYTF. Written as DNA, the CDR3 is TGTGCCAGCAGCTCTCGAGGACAGGGCCCGGAGAATGGCTACACCTTC.

V is TRBV25-1 and J is TRBJ2-2; TRBD2 agrees at 7 bases. V lost 7 bases and J lost 1; bases outside the gene matches: 3. CDR1 and CDR2 (germline): MGHDK, SYGVNS. CDR3 length equals 14 residues. CDR3 in amino acids: CASTGLGNTGELFF. CDR3 DNA sequence: TGTGCCAGCACCGGACTAGGGAACACCGGGGAGCTGTTTTTT.

In its sample, this clone was seen once. The CDR3 protein is CASSEGELNTGELFF. The DNA for the CDR3 is TGCGCCAGCAGTGAGGGGGAGCTGAACACCGGGGAGCTGTTTTTT. This chain links TRBV10-2 with TRBJ2-2; a weak D match, TRBD2 (5 bases). The ends were cut back, 2 bases at V and 1 base at J, with 8 bases in the middle. Germline V gene data show CDR1 as WSHSY and CDR2 as SAAADI. CDR3 length equals 15 residues.

The rearrangement links TRBV6-5 to TRBJ1-1; unclear D gene. Germline loops: CDR1 MNHEY, CDR2 SVGAGI. CDR3 length: 13 amino acids. Trimming left V 6 bases short and J 4 bases short, with 12 bases between. CDR3 bases: TGTGCCAGCAGGTTAGGCGGTACCACTGAAGCTTTCTTT. Translation: CASRLGGTTEAFF.

V is TRBV7-2 and J is TRBJ1-1, with a weak D call TRBD1 (6 bases). Germline CDR1 is SGHTA and CDR2 is FQGNSA. V lost 3 bases, J lost 4 bases, and 21 bases lay in between. The CDR3 is 17 amino acids. The CDR3 is CASSFRPGGLVGTEAFF. CDR3 DNA: TGTGCCAGCAGCTTCCGTCCGGGGGGGCTCGTCGGCACTGAAGCTTTCTTT. Variable domain in full (rest from reference TRBV7-2 and TRBJ1-1): GAGVSQSPSNKVTEKGKDVELRCDPISGHTALYWYRQSLGQGLEFLIYFQGNSAPDKSGLPSDRFSAERTGGSVSTLTIQRTQQEDSAVYLCASSFRPGGLVGTEAFFGQGTRLTVV.

The chain joins TRBV18 to TRBJ2-7; D call uncertain. V lost 3 bases to trimming and J lost 6 bases, with 21 bases between them. This CDR3 has 16 residues. Germline values: CDR1 KGHSH, CDR2 LQKENI. The DNA of the CDR3 is TGTGCCAGCTCACCTTTTACCGAGCCATCAAAATCCGAGCAGTACTTC. It specifies CASSPFTEPSKSEQYF.